The subject of this entry is one T cell receptor (beta chain). The repertoire was sequenced with immunoSEQ multiplex PCR; TCRdb's copy has only in-frame clones and lacks some. Of some 76,000 clones in the sample, approximately 87% were seen once. Germline CDR1 MNHEY, CDR2 SVGEGT. Trimming took off 4 bases at V and 3 bases at J, with 19 bases between the two ends. CDR3 length: 16 residues. These data come from a study of blood T cell repertoires in COVID-19. This sequence originates from an elderly man in a cohort sampled during active COVID-19. The chain employs TRBV6-2 or TRBV6-3 and TRBJ2-7, with D perhaps TRBD2 (5 bases). Sequencing input: peripheral blood. Here the CDR3 DNA reads TGTGCCAGCAGTTCCCGAAGCGGAATACATATCTACGAGCAGTACTTC. It specifies CASSSRSGIHIYEQYF.